What follows is one T cell receptor beta chain and its context. Its antigen is unknown. The data stem from a study of T cell responses to AZD1222 COVID-19 vaccine. Study results and caveats: Reports indicate that nearly half of spike-specific TCRs are directed at unmutated variant regions.

TCRdb keeps only in-frame clones here, not all; method: immunoSEQ multiplex PCR. The table lists 150,000 to 200,000 clones, around nine tenths of them singletons. This receptor was taken from an adult in good health. The sample was peripheral blood, taken on day 0 of AZD1222 vaccination.

CDR3: CASSPTGAYYNEQFF. The CDR3 DNA sequence: TGTGCCAGCTCACCAACAGGGGCCTACTACAATGAGCAGTTCTTC. V is TRBV18 and J is TRBJ2-1; the match to TRBD1 covers 7 bases. CDR3 size: 15 residues. In germline, CDR1 is KGHSH, CDR2 LQKENI. V lost 2 bases, J lost 3 bases, and 4 bases stayed unmatched.